These 20 T cell receptor beta chains originate from one sample sequenced in a study of identical twins. TCRdb used MiXCR to reprocess the 5' RACE reads, holding one entry per CDR3 protein. The table records around 650,000 distinct CDR3 sequences, about 7% of them present only once. These records were also assigned to another study, of yellow fever vaccine responses in identical twins.

The material sequenced was PBMCs. These receptors were taken from a woman under 30 in good health.

This clonotype came up many times. The V gene is TRBV6-5, the J gene TRBJ2-1; perhaps TRBD1 as D (7 bases). V was trimmed by 2 bases and J by 8 bases, leaving 16 bases between them. The CDR3 consists of 15 residues. CDR1 and CDR2 (germline): MNHEY, SVGAGI. The CDR3 reads CASSYLPGGRHEQFF. The CDR3 DNA reads as TGTGCCAGCAGTTACCTGCCAGGGGGGCGTCATGAGCAGTTCTTC.

Many counts were recorded for this clonotype. This chain joins TRBV12-3 or TRBV12-4 and TRBJ2-7; D not certain. The CDR3 consists of 16 residues. V lost 1 base and J 5 bases, leaving 18 bases between the germline ends. The CDR3 nucleotides are TGTGCCAGCAGTTTAGTATTGGTCTCTATCCCCCACGAGCAGTACTTC. Protein: CASSLVLVSIPHEQYF.

This clonotype was seen ten or more times. This chain links TRBV5-1 with TRBJ2-7; D is perhaps TRBD1 or TRBD2 (5 bases each). Germline V gives CDR1 SGHRS, CDR2 YFSETQ. The CDR3 contains 14 residues. V dropped 0 bases and J dropped 2 bases, with 9 bases sitting between them. The CDR3 DNA is TGCGCCAGCAGCTTGGGGGACGTTACCTACGAGCAGTACTTC. Its translation: CASSLGDVTYEQYF. The variable domain in full, completed from reference TRBV5-1 and TRBJ2-7, reads KAGVTQTPRYLIKTRGQQVTLSCSPISGHRSVSWYQQTPGQGLQFLFEYFSETQRNKGNFPGRFSGRQFSNSRSEMNVSTLELGDSALYLCASSLGDVTYEQYFGPGTRLTVT.

The chain employs TRBV20-1 and TRBJ2-7; a weak D match, TRBD1 (5 bases). This CDR3 region has 13 residues. Germline V gives CDR1 DFQATT, CDR2 SNEGSKA (reference sequence). V dropped 6 bases and J dropped 4 bases, with 16 bases sitting between them. CDR3: CSAPDTLGYEQYF. The DNA for the CDR3 is TGCAGTGCCCCGGACACCTTGGGGTACGAGCAGTACTTC.

This clonotype was seen at least ten times. V gene TRBV10-3 combines with J gene TRBJ1-2; unclear D gene. V lost 6 bases, J lost 4 bases, and 9 bases lay in between. Looked up from germline, CDR1 is ENHRY and CDR2 is SYGVKD. This CDR3 has 12 residues. The CDR3 here is CAIRDMTYGYTF. The DNA of the CDR3 is TGTGCCATCAGAGACATGACCTATGGCTACACCTTC.

CDR3 bases: TGTGCCAGCAGCCATGGTGACGGGGGGACTGAAGCTTTCTTT. Protein: CASSHGDGGTEAFF. The chain is built from TRBV3-1 and TRBJ1-1, with D tentatively TRBD1 (5 bases). The V end was cut by 3 bases, the J end by 5 bases, with 13 bases between. Germline V lookup: CDR1 LGHDT, CDR2 YNNKEL (reference sequence). The CDR3 covers 14 residues.

The V and J genes are TRBV20-1 and TRBJ2-3; a possible D gene is TRBD2 (5 bases). This CDR3 is 15 amino acids long. The ends were cut back, 1 base at V and 2 bases at J, with 13 bases in the middle. Per the germline V gene, CDR1 is DFQATT and CDR2 is SNEGSKA (reference sequence). The CDR3 DNA reads TGCAGTGCTAGAGGCCCCGGGGTCTACACAGATACGCAGTATTTT. Amino acid sequence: CSARGPGVYTDTQYF.

This clonotype was counted between two and nine times. V usage is TRBV20-1 and J usage is TRBJ2-5; 9 bases are a match to TRBD2. The CDR3 has 15 residues. The junction had 7 bases not matched to a gene; V was cut back by 3 bases and J by 2 bases. Germline values: CDR1 DFQATT, CDR2 SNEGSKA (reference sequence). For the CDR3, the DNA is TGCAGTGCTAGGGGGGTAGCGGGGGATCAAGAGACCCAGTACTTC. Translated, it gives CSARGVAGDQETQYF.

The V call is TRBV28, the J call TRBJ2-7; 8 positions match TRBD1. Germline values: CDR1 MDHEN, CDR2 SYDVKM. CDR3 length equals 14 residues. Losses at the gene ends were 5 bases for V and 2 bases for J; bases not matched to a gene: 5. In DNA, the CDR3 is TGTGCCAGCAGTGAACGGGGACAGGCCTACGAGCAGTACTTC. Translating it yields CASSERGQAYEQYF.

The chain is built from TRBV12-3 or TRBV12-4 and TRBJ2-2; perhaps TRBD1 as D (6 bases). This CDR3 is 16 amino acids long. V was cut by 6 bases and J by 0 bases, with 14 bases left in between. The CDR3 sequence is CASRQAGTTNTGELFF. The CDR3 DNA reads TGTGCCAGCAGACAAGCCGGGACAACGAACACCGGGGAGCTGTTTTTT.

On this clonotype: A read error may be the cause here, since a much bigger clone is one base away. The rearrangement joins TRBV3-1 to TRBJ1-2; D unresolved. The V end was cut by 2 bases, the J end by 6 bases, with 4 bases between. CDR1 is LGHDT, CDR2 YNNKEL, per germline (reference sequence). CDR3 length: 11 residues. CDR3 in DNA: TGTGCCAGCAGCCAACGGGATGGCTACACCTTC. Amino acids: CASSQRDGYTF.

This clonotype was found many times. The CDR3 nucleotides are TGCAGCGTTGAAGAAAGTGTACGGAGTAAGGGCTACAATGAGCAGTTCTTC. Translated: CSVEESVRSKGYNEQFF. The chain uses TRBV29-1 and TRBJ2-1; no reliable D call. Trimming pared 0 bases from V and 3 bases from J, leaving 18 bases between. This CDR3 comprises 17 residues. Germline values: CDR1 SQVTM, CDR2 ANQGSEA.

This chain uses TRBV27 with TRBJ2-1; TRBD2 is a possible D gene (6 bases). Germline assignment: CDR1 MNHEY and CDR2 SMNVEV (reference sequence). The CDR3 is 12 amino acids. The ends were cut back, 5 bases at V and 14 bases at J, with 16 bases in the middle. CDR3 residues: CASSPTGTWEFF. The CDR3 DNA reads TGTGCCAGCAGTCCCACTGGGACTTGGGAGTTCTTC.

The chain is built from TRBV5-1 and TRBJ2-5; a possible D gene is TRBD1 (5 bases). Trimming pared 3 bases from V and 5 bases from J, leaving 11 bases between. Per germline, CDR1 SGHRS and CDR2 YFSETQ. This CDR3 comprises 13 residues. The CDR3 DNA is TGCGCCAGCAGCTCGATCCCAGGGGAGACCCAGTACTTC. Translating gives CASSSIPGETQYF. Full variable domain (remainder filled in from reference TRBV5-1 and TRBJ2-5): KAGVTQTPRYLIKTRGQQVTLSCSPISGHRSVSWYQQTPGQGLQFLFEYFSETQRNKGNFPGRFSGRQFSNSRSEMNVSTLELGDSALYLCASSSIPGETQYFGPGTRLLVL.

This clonotype has more than one count but fewer than ten. The J gene is TRBJ2-1, the V gene TRBV28; D perhaps matches TRBD2 (6 bases). The CDR3 loop spans 14 amino acids. CDR1 is MDHEN and CDR2 is SYDVKM in the germline V gene. V was cut by 5 bases and J by 7 bases, with 15 bases left in between. CDR3 in amino acids: CASSPTGVLNEQFF. The CDR3 region has the DNA TGTGCCAGCAGTCCCACGGGGGTCTTGAATGAGCAGTTCTTC.

Ten or more counts support this clonotype. The J gene is TRBJ1-2, the V gene TRBV20-1; D may be TRBD1 (6 bases). This CDR3 contains 16 residues. V was trimmed by 3 bases and J by 3 bases, leaving 20 bases between them. CDR1 is DFQATT and CDR2 is SNEGSKA in the germline V gene (reference sequence). CDR3 sequence (DNA): TGCAGTGCTAGTAGAGGTGGGGGGGCGCCGGACTATGGCTACACCTTC. Amino acid sequence: CSASRGGGAPDYGYTF.

This clonotype was found many times. The genes are TRBV5-1 and TRBJ2-3; the D is unclear. The V end was cut by 4 bases, the J end by 2 bases, with 8 bases between. In germline, CDR1 is SGHRS, CDR2 YFSETQ. The CDR3 spans 13 residues. The CDR3, as DNA: TGCGCCAGCAGCCTATCGGTCACAGATACGCAGTATTTT. As protein: CASSLSVTDTQYF.

The table lists this clonotype with a few counts. V gene TRBV7-9 combines with J gene TRBJ1-1; D not certain. Germline-derived CDR1 and CDR2 are SEHNR and FQNEAQ (reference sequence). Trimming removed 1 base from V and 8 bases from J, with 14 bases in between. The CDR3 totals 14 residues. CDR3 sequence reads: CASSLDYAILEAFF. CDR3 sequence (DNA): TGTGCCAGCAGCTTAGATTACGCCATTTTAGAAGCTTTCTTT. The full variable domain, in which reference TRBV7-9 and TRBJ1-1 provide the parts outside the CDR3, is DTGVSQNPRHKITKRGQNVTFRCDPISEHNRLYWYRQTLGQGPEFLTYFQNEAQLEKSRLLSDRFSAERPKGSFSTLEIQRTEQGDSAMYLCASSLDYAILEAFFGQGTRLTVV.

The chain has TRBV7-9 and TRBJ2-7; 15 bases agree with TRBD2. J gave up 4 bases and V 5 bases, and 3 bases lay outside the gene matches. CDR3 length: 15 residues. CDR1 is SEHNR and CDR2 is FQNEAQ in the germline V gene (reference sequence). The CDR3, as DNA: TGTGCCAGCAGCGTGGGACTAGCGGGGGGTTACGAGCAGTACGTC. Amino acids: CASSVGLAGGYEQYV.

J is TRBJ2-1 and V is TRBV5-1; D may be TRBD2 (5 bases). Germline assignment: CDR1 SGHRS and CDR2 YFSETQ. With 4 bases removed from V and 0 bases from J, the gap between germline ends came to 14 bases. The CDR3 spans 16 residues. CDR3 in amino acids: CASSHSVESSYNEQFF. In nucleotides, the CDR3 is TGCGCCAGCAGCCATAGCGTAGAGAGCTCCTACAATGAGCAGTTCTTC.